A selection of T cell receptor beta chains follows, all from one sample in a study of shared clonotypes between healthy human individuals. The table came from immunoSEQ multiplex PCR; TCRdb's copy has only in-frame clones and leaves some out. The sample lists approximately 2.5 million clones; 90% to 95% were seen once. Source material: naive CD4+ T cells sorted from blood. Source of these receptors: a man younger than 35 in good health. Each CDR3 is given without its conserved first and last residue.

CDR3	J	V
ASQGANQPQH	TRBJ1-5	TRBV6-6
ASSHDPSYEQY	TRBJ2-7	TRBV5-1
ASSVDSGGYNEQF	TRBJ2-1	TRBV9
ASRPQTGVNTEAF	TRBJ1-1	TRBV5-5
ASSPFGQTMTYEQY	TRBJ2-7	TRBV9
ASSEWVVGGGGTEAF	TRBJ1-1	TRBV2
AISGSPGEEKLF	TRBJ1-4	TRBV10-3
ASSRQSNQPQH	TRBJ1-5	TRBV19
ASSSSTTYEQY	TRBJ2-7	TRBV28
ASSTGQSSSGNTIY	TRBJ1-3	TRBV5-1
ASSDGTGGRSPLH	TRBJ1-6	TRBV6-4
ASSSGRQNYGYT	TRBJ1-2	TRBV5-4
ASSPRGREGSEQY	TRBJ2-7	TRBV4-3
ASSEADEATNYGYT	TRBJ1-2	TRBV25-1
SVARDSGEKLF	TRBJ1-4	TRBV29-1
ASSEPGTVEQY	TRBJ2-7	TRBV19
ASSQDRGLQY	TRBJ2-7	TRBV14
ASSASPDRSEAF	TRBJ1-1	TRBV2
ASSGPARGTGNTIY	TRBJ1-3	TRBV11-2
ANSPSTGRPDPTDTQY	TRBJ2-3	TRBV7-9
ASSLAVLNTGELF	TRBJ2-2	TRBV7-2
ASSLTGVQDTGELF	TRBJ2-2	TRBV11-2
AWTPLGGNYVGYT	TRBJ1-2	TRBV30
ASSTGQGVQETQY	TRBJ2-5	TRBV5-4
ASSGRDSGHYGYT	TRBJ1-2	TRBV6-1
ASSALRDRGYNEQF	TRBJ2-1	TRBV9